This T cell receptor beta chain was recovered during a study of CD8 T cells in Susac syndrome. The RNA, roughly 0.45 to 1 ug, was put through reverse transcription using random hexamers. A single record per CDR3 protein comes from TCRdb applying MiXCR to the immunoSEQ multiplex PCR reads. The repertoire holds around 100,000 distinct CDR3 sequences, approximately 95% seen once, with approximately 0.3% in the top ten. V lost 11 bases and J lost 3; bases outside the gene matches: 11. Germline assignment: CDR1 LGHDT and CDR2 YNNKEL (reference sequence). The CDR3 has 15 residues. This receptor was obtained from a human donor with Susac syndrome. The V call is TRBV3-1, the J call TRBJ2-5; 11 bases match TRBD2. Sequenced input: CD8+ T cells from PBMCs. The CDR3 coding sequence is TGTGCCCCCATTCCGCCTAGCGGGGGGAAAGAGACCCAGTACTTC. Translating gives CAPIPPSGGKETQYF.